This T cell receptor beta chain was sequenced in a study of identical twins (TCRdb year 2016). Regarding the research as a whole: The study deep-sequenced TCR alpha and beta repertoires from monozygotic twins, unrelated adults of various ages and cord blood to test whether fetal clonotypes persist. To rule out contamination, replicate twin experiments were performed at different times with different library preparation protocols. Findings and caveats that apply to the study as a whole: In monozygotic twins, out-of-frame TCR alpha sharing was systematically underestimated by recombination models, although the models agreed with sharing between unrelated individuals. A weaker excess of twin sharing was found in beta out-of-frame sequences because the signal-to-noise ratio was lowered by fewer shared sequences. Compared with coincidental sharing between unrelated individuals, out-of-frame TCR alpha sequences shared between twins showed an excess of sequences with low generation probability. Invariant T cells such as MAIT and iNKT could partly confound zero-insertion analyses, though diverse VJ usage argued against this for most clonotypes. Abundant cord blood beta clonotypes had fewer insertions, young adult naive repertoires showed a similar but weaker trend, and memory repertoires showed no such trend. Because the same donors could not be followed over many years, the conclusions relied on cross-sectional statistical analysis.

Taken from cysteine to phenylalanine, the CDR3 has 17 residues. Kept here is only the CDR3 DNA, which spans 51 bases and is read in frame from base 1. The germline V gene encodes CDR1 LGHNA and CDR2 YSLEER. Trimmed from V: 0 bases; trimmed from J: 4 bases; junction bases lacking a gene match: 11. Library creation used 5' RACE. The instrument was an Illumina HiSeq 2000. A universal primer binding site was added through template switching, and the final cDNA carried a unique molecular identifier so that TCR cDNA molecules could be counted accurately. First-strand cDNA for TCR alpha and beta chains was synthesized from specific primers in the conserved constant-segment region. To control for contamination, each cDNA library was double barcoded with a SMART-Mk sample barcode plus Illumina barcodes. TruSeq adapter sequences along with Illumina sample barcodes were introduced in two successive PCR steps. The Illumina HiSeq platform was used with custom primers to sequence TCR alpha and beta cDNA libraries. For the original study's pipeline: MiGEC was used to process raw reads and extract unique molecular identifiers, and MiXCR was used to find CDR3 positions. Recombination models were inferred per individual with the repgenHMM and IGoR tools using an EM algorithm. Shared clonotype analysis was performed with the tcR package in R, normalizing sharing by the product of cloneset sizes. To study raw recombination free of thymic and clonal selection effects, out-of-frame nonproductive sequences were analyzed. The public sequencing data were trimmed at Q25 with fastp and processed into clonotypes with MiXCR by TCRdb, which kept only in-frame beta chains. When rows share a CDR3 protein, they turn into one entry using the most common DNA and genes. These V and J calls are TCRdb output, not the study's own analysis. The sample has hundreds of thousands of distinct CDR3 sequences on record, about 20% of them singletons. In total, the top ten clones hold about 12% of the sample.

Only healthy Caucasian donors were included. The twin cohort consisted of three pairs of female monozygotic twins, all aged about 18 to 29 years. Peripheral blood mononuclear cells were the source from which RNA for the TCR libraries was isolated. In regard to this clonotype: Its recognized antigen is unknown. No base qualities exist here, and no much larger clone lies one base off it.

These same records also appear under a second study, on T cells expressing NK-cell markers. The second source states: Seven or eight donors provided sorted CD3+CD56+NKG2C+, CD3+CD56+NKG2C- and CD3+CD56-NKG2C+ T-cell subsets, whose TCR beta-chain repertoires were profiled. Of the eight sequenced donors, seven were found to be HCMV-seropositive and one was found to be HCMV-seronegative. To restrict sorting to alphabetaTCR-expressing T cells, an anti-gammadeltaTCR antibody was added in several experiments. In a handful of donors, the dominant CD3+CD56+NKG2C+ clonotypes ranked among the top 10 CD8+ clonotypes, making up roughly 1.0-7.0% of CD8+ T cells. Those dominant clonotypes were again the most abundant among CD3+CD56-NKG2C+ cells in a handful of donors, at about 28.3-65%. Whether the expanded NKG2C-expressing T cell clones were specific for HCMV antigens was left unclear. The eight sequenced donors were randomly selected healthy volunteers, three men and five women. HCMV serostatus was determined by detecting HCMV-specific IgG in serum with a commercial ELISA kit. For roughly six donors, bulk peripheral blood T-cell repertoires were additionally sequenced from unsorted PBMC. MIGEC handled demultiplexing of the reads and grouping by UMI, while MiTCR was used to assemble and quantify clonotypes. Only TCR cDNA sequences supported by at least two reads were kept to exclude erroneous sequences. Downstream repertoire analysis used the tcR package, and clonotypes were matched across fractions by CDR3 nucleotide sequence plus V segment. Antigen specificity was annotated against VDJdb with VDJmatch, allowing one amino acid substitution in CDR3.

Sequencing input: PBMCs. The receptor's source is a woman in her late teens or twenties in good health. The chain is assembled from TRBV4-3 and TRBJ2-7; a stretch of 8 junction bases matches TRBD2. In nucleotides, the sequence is TGCGCCAGCAGCCAAGATTTGGGGCTAGCGGGTCTTTACGAGCAGTACTTC. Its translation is CASSQDLGLAGLYEQYF.